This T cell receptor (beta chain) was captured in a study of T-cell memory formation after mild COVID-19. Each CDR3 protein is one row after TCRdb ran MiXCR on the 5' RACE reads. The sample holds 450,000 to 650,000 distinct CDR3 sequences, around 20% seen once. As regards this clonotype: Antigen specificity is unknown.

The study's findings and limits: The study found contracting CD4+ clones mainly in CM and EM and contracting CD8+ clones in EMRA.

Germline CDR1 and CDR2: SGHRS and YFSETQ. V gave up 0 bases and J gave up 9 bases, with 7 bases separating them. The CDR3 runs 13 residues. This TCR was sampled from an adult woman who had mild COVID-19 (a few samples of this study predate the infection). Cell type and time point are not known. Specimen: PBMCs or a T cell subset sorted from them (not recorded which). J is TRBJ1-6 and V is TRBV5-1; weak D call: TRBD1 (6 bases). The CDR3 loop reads CASSLAGVSPLHF. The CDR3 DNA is TGCGCCAGCAGCTTGGCAGGGGTTTCACCCCTCCACTTT.